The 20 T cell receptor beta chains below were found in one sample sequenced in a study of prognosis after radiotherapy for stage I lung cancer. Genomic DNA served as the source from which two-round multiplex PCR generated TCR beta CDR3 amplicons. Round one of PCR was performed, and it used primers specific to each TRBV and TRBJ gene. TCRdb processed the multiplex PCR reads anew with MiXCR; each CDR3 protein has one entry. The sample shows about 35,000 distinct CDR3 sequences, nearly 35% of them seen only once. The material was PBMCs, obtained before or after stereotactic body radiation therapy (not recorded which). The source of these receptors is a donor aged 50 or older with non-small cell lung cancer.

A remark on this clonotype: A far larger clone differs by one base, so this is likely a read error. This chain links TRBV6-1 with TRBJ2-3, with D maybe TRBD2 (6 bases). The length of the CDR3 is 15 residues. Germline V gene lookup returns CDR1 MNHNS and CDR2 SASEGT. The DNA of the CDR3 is TGTGCCAGCAGTGAGTTGGCCGGGAGCACATATACGCAGTATTTT. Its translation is CASSELAGSTYTQYF.

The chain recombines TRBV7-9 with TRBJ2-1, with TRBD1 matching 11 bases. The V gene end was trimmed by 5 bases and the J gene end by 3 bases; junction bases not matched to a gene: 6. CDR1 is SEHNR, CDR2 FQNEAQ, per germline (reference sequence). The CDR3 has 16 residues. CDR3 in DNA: TGTGCCAGCAGCGCGTCCGGGACAGGGGGCTACAATGAGCAGTTCTTC. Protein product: CASSASGTGGYNEQFF.

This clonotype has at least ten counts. CDR3 amino acids: CASRTDGDTQYF. The CDR3 DNA follows: TGTGCCAGTAGGACAGACGGAGATACGCAGTATTTT. The J gene is TRBJ2-3, the V gene TRBV19, with a tentative D call TRBD1 (5 bases). Germline V CDR1 and CDR2: LNHDA, SQIVND (reference sequence). The CDR3 has 12 amino acids. Trimming shortened V by 6 bases and J by 5 bases, and 9 bases separated the two germline ends.

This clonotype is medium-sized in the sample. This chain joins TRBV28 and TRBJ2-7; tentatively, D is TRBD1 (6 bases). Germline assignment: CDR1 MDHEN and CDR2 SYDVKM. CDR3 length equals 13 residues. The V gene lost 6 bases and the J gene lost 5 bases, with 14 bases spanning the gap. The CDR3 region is CASRIGGRHEQYF. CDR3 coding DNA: TGTGCCAGCAGAATAGGGGGACGGCACGAGCAGTACTTC.

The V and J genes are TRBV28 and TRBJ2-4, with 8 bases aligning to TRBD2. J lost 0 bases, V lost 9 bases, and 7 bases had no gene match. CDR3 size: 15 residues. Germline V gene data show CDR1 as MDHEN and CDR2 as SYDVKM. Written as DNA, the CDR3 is TGTGCCAGTTGGGCGGGGGGACTAGCCAAAAACATTCAGTACTTC. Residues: CASWAGGLAKNIQYF.

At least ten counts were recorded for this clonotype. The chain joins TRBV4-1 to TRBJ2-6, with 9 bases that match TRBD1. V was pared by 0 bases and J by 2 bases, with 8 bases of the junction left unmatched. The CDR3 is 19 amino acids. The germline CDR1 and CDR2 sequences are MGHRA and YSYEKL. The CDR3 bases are TGCGCCAGCAGCCAAGAAAGAGGGACAGGGATTCCTGGGGCCAACGTCCTGACTTTC. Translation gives CASSQERGTGIPGANVLTF.

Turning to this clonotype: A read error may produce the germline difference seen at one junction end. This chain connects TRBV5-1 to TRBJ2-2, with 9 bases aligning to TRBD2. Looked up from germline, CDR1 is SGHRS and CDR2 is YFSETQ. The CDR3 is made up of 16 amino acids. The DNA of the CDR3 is TGTGCCAGCAGCTCTGGACCTAGCGGGGAAACCGGGGAGCTGTTTTTT. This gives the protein CASSSGPSGETGELFF.

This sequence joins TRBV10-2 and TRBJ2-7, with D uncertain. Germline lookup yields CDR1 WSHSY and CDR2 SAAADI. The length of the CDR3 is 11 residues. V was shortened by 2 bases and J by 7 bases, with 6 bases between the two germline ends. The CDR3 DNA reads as TGCGCCAGCAGTGAGGATGGTGAGCAGTACTTC. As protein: CASSEDGEQYF.

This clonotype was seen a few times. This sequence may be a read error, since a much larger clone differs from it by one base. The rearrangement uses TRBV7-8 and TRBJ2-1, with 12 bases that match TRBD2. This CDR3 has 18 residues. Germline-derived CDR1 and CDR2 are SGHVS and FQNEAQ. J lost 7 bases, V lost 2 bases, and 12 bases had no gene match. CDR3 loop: CASSLSPRASGRGNEQFF. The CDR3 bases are TGTGCCAGCAGCTTAAGTCCTCGGGCTAGCGGGAGGGGGAATGAGCAGTTCTTC.

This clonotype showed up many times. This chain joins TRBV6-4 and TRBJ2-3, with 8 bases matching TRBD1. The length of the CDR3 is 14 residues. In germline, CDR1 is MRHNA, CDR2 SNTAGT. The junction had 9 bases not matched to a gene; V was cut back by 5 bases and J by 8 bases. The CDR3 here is CASSRGQGALTQYF. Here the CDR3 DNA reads TGTGCCAGCAGTCGAGGGCAGGGGGCCCTTACGCAGTATTTT.

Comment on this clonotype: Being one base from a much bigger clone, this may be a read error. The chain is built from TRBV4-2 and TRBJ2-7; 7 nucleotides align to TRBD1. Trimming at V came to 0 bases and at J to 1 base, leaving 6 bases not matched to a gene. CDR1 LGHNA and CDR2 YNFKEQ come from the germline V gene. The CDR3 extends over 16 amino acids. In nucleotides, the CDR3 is TGTGCCAGCAGCCAAGATTTGGCACAGGGGTCCTACGAGCAGTACTTC. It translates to CASSQDLAQGSYEQYF.

This CDR3 is CASSGGGGGISYEQYF. CDR3 bases: TGTGCCAGCAGCGGGGGAGGGGGCGGCATCTCCTACGAGCAGTACTTC. The chain recombines TRBV5-4 with TRBJ2-7; either TRBD1 or TRBD2 may supply D (7 bases each). V was cut by 4 bases and J by 0 bases, with 17 bases left in between. CDR1 and CDR2 from the germline V gene are SGHNT and YYREEE (reference sequence). The CDR3 is 16 residues long.

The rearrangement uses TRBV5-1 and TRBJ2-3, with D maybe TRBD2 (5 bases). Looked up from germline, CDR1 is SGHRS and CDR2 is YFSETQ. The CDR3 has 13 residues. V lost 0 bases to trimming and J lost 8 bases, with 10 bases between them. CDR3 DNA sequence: TGCGCCAGCAGCTTGGCTGGGGAGAGTACGCAGTATTTT. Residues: CASSLAGESTQYF. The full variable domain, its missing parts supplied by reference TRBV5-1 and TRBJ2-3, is KAGVTQTPRYLIKTRGQQVTLSCSPISGHRSVSWYQQTPGQGLQFLFEYFSETQRNKGNFPGRFSGRQFSNSRSEMNVSTLELGDSALYLCASSLAGESTQYFGPGTRLTVL.

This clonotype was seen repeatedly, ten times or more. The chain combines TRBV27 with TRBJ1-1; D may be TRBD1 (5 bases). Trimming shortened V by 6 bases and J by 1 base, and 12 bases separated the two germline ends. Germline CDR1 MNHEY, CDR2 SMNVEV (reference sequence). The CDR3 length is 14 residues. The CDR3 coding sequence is TGTGCCAGCAGGGGGGACGGAAAGAACACTGAAGCTTTCTTT. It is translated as CASRGDGKNTEAFF.

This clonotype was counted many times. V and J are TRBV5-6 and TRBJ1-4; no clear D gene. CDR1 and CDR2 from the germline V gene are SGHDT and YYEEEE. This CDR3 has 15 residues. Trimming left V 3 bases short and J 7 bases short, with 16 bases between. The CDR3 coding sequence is TGTGCCAGCAGCTCGGGCCTTGAGTGGGCTGAAAAACTGTTTTTT. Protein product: CASSSGLEWAEKLFF.

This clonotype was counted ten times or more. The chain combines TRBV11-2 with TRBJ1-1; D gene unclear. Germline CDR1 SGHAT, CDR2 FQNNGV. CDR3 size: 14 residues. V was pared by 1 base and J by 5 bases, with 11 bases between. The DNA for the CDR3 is TGTGCCAGCAGCTTAGTGGCAGCTCGGACTGAAGCTTTCTTT. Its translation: CASSLVAARTEAFF.

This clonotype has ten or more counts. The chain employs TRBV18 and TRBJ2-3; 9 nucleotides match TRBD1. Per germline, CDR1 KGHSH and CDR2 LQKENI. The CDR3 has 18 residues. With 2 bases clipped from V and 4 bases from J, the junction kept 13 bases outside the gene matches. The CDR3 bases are TGTGCCAGCTCACCAGGGACAGGGTCGGGGCTCACGCCAGATACGCAGTATTTT. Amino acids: CASSPGTGSGLTPDTQYF.

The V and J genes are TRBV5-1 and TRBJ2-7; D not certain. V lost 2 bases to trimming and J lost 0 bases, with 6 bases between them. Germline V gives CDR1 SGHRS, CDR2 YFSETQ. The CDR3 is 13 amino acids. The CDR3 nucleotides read TGCGCCAGCAGCTTTGCTAGCTCCTACGAGCAGTACTTC. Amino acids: CASSFASSYEQYF.

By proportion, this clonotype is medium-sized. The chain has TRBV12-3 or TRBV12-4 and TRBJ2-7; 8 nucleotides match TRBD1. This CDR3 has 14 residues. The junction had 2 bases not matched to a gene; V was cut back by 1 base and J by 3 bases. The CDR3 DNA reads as TGTGCCAGCAGTTTAGGGACAGGGCTCTACGAGCAGTACTTC. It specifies CASSLGTGLYEQYF.

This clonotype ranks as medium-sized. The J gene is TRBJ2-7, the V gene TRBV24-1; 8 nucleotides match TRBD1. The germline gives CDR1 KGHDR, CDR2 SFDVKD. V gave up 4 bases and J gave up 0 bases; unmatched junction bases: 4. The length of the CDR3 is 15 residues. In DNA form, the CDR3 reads TGTGCCACCAGTGACACCGGGACAGGCTCCTACGAGCAGTACTTC. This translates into CATSDTGTGSYEQYF.